This T cell receptor (beta chain) was sequenced during a study of blood T cell repertoires in COVID-19. Across the study: T cells, B-cell-depleted T cells, or PBMCs supplied cDNA or gDNA.

V was cut by 0 bases and J by 6 bases, with 12 bases left in between. Per germline, CDR1 GTSNPN and CDR2 SVGIG (reference sequence). The CDR3 is 13 residues long. One Seattle source followed patients from active infection through their disease course. As originally analysed: It was from reference gene primer amplification that nucleated cell counts were estimated. TCRdb keeps only in-frame clones here, not all; method: immunoSEQ multiplex PCR. V and J calls and clone size come straight from that table; D and trimming were deduced from the DNA. The repertoire holds 150,000 to 200,000 clones, with around 83% as singletons.

The source material was peripheral blood. The chain carries TRBV30 and TRBJ2-7, with D perhaps matching TRBD1 (6 bases). The TCR was taken from a woman in her 70s with COVID-19, enrolled during active disease. The CDR3 loop reads CAWSVQRGFEQYF. DNA for the CDR3: TGTGCCTGGAGTGTACAGAGGGGGTTCGAGCAGTACTTC.